This T cell receptor (beta chain) was documented in a study of blood T cell repertoires in COVID-19. V shed 5 bases, J shed 3 bases, and the junction held 10 bases outside the gene matches. Germline CDR1 reads MDHEN; CDR2 reads SYDVKM. CDR3 size: 16 residues. Those who participated ranged in age from roughly 18 to 100 years and resided in 20 to 30 US areas. Participant-given clinical history determined each cohort assignment. Cohort 3 recovery required two negative PCRs, clearance, or symptom resolution. As handled by the study authors: Amplification of reference gene primers provided the estimated nucleated cell counts. Some clones are missing from TCRdb's copy, which holds only in-frame ones; the method was immunoSEQ multiplex PCR. V, J and clone size are those of that table, while D and trimming were read from the DNA. The sample carries more than 300,000 clones, under 90% recorded once.

The sample taken for sequencing was PBMCs or T cells enriched from blood (not recorded which). The J gene is TRBJ1-3, the V gene TRBV28, with 7 positions matching TRBD1. This clonotype originated in a man aged 25 to 40 who had recovered from COVID-19. The CDR3 is CASSGYHRGSGNTIYF. The CDR3 DNA sequence: TGTGCCAGCAGTGGCTACCACAGGGGCAGTGGAAACACCATATATTTT.